This T cell receptor (beta chain) is drawn from a study of response to subunit inactivated influenza vaccine. Findings and limits, study-wide: Authors suggested seasonal influenza vaccinations each recruit few new T cells.

TCRdb analysed the RT-PCR reads with MiXCR anew, one entry per CDR3 protein. The sample has some 520,000 distinct CDR3 sequences, approximately 16% seen once. This clonotype was counted many times. Its target is not known. V dropped 5 bases and J dropped 4; count of bases not matched to a gene: 8. CDR1 and CDR2 (germline): SGHTA, FQGNSA. The CDR3 has 17 residues. V usage is TRBV7-2 and J usage is TRBJ2-3; TRBD2 matches at 14 bases. Sequenced here: CD4+ T cells sorted from PBMCs, sampled roughly 24 months after vaccination. The clonotype comes from a man aged 50 to 75 who received an inactivated influenza vaccine. CDR3 nucleotide sequence: TGTGCCAGCAGCCAACCGGGACTAGCGGGAGTTCCAGATACGCAGTATTTT. As protein: CASSQPGLAGVPDTQYF.